A selection of T cell receptor beta chains follows, all from one sample in a study of vaccination and CD4 T cells after COVID-19. Their recognized antigens are unknown. TCRdb recomputed calls from the PCR reads with MiXCR, one row per CDR3 protein. The sample contains 4,000 to 5,000 distinct CDR3 sequences, 30% to 40% of which appear only once. This sample comprised CD4+ T cells from blood, cultured in vitro, obtained after SARS-CoV-2 vaccination. The receptors were gathered from a human donor who had recovered from COVID-19. The CDR3 runs from the conserved cysteine through the conserved F or W. A D gene is named only where the DNA matches it firmly. Clone size, where shown, is once, few, many, or a class for clones that have expanded.

v_gene: TRBV27; abundance: few; j_gene: TRBJ1-2; d_gene: .; CDR3aa: CASSTRGGRFDGYTF; CDR3nt: TGTGCCAGCAGTACCCGGGGGGGGAGATTCGATGGCTACACCTTC
v_gene: TRBV24-1; abundance: .; j_gene: TRBJ1-6; d_gene: .; CDR3aa: CATSDLPNSPLHF; CDR3nt: TGTGCCACCAGTGATTTGCCTAATTCACCCCTCCACTTT
v_gene: TRBV6-2/TRBV6-3; abundance: .; j_gene: TRBJ2-7; d_gene: .; CDR3aa: CASTHGFWRAPTYEQYF; CDR3nt: TGTGCCAGCACCCACGGGTTCTGGCGGGCCCCAACCTACGAGCAGTACTTC
v_gene: TRBV6-2/TRBV6-3; abundance: few; j_gene: TRBJ2-3; d_gene: .; CDR3aa: CASRTTGTDTQYF; CDR3nt: TGTGCCAGCAGAACCACAGGGACAGATACGCAGTATTTT
v_gene: TRBV10-3; abundance: few; j_gene: TRBJ1-2; d_gene: .; CDR3aa: CAISDPRGTSFYGYTF; CDR3nt: TGTGCCATCAGTGACCCCAGGGGTACGTCCTTTTATGGCTACACCTTC
v_gene: TRBV20-1; abundance: once; j_gene: TRBJ2-1; d_gene: .; CDR3aa: CSARAQGPYNEQFF; CDR3nt: TGCAGTGCTAGAGCCCAGGGACCCTACAATGAGCAGTTCTTC
v_gene: TRBV7-8; abundance: .; j_gene: TRBJ2-7; d_gene: TRBD1; CDR3aa: CASSLGIGQGEYEQYF; CDR3nt: TGTGCCAGCAGCTTAGGTATAGGACAGGGGGAGTACGAGCAGTACTTC
v_gene: TRBV20-1; abundance: few; j_gene: TRBJ1-3; d_gene: .; CDR3aa: CSASLRNTIYF; CDR3nt: TGCAGTGCTAGTCTCCGGAACACCATATATTTT
v_gene: TRBV24-1; abundance: .; j_gene: TRBJ2-5; d_gene: .; CDR3aa: CATSDLGETQYF; CDR3nt: TGTGCCACCAGTGATTTAGGGGAGACCCAGTACTTC
v_gene: TRBV7-3; abundance: few; j_gene: TRBJ1-1; d_gene: .; CDR3aa: CASSAQLGTEAFF; CDR3nt: TGTGCCAGCAGCGCCCAACTCGGGACTGAAGCTTTCTTT
v_gene: TRBV5-1; abundance: .; j_gene: TRBJ2-1; d_gene: TRBD2; CDR3aa: CASSLGTSGNNEQFF; CDR3nt: TGCGCCAGCAGCCTTGGGACTAGCGGTAACAATGAGCAGTTCTTC
v_gene: TRBV19; abundance: few; j_gene: TRBJ1-1; d_gene: .; CDR3aa: CASSMPGLNTEAFF; CDR3nt: TGTGCCAGTAGTATGCCGGGGCTGAACACTGAAGCTTTCTTT
v_gene: TRBV25-1; abundance: .; j_gene: TRBJ2-1; d_gene: TRBD2; CDR3aa: CASSGTGGPLGEQFF; CDR3nt: TGTGCCAGCAGTGGAACGGGGGGGCCCCTAGGTGAGCAGTTCTTC
v_gene: TRBV19; abundance: medium-sized; j_gene: TRBJ1-2; d_gene: TRBD1; CDR3aa: CASISMGMTGRIGNYGYTF; CDR3nt: TGTGCCAGTATTAGTATGGGGATGACAGGGAGAATCGGTAACTATGGCTACACCTTC
v_gene: TRBV20-1; abundance: few; j_gene: TRBJ2-1; d_gene: .; CDR3aa: CSARDFGLATYNEQFF; CDR3nt: TGCAGTGCTAGAGATTTTGGGCTAGCGACCTACAATGAGCAGTTCTTC
v_gene: TRBV7-9; abundance: few; j_gene: TRBJ2-3; d_gene: TRBD2; CDR3aa: CASSPRGAGGTDTQYF; CDR3nt: TGTGCCAGCAGCCCCAGGGGGGCGGGAGGGACAGATACGCAGTATTTT
v_gene: TRBV6-5; abundance: .; j_gene: TRBJ2-1; d_gene: .; CDR3aa: CASSWGSFYNEQFF; CDR3nt: TGTGCCAGCAGTTGGGGCAGTTTCTACAATGAGCAGTTCTTC
v_gene: TRBV6-5; abundance: .; j_gene: TRBJ2-3; d_gene: .; CDR3aa: CASSYGRVAGITDTQYF; CDR3nt: TGTGCCAGCAGTTACGGTCGAGTGGCGGGTATCACAGATACGCAGTATTTT
v_gene: TRBV4-1; abundance: .; j_gene: TRBJ1-2; d_gene: TRBD1; CDR3aa: CASSPQGAYGYTF; CDR3nt: TGCGCCAGCAGCCCCCAGGGGGCCTATGGCTACACCTTC
v_gene: TRBV7-3; abundance: few; j_gene: TRBJ2-7; d_gene: .; CDR3aa: CASSSYYYAIYEQYF; CDR3nt: TGTGCCAGCAGCTCATATTACTACGCCATCTACGAGCAGTACTTC
v_gene: TRBV19; abundance: few; j_gene: TRBJ1-1; d_gene: .; CDR3aa: CASSINLGETEAFF; CDR3nt: TGTGCCAGTAGTATTAACCTGGGGGAAACTGAAGCTTTCTTT
v_gene: TRBV6-2/TRBV6-3; abundance: few; j_gene: TRBJ1-1; d_gene: .; CDR3aa: CASSSSVTEAFF; CDR3nt: TGTGCCAGCAGTTCCTCAGTCACTGAAGCTTTCTTT
v_gene: TRBV9; abundance: once; j_gene: TRBJ2-7; d_gene: TRBD1; CDR3aa: CASSVGQGAATYEQYF; CDR3nt: TGTGCCAGCAGCGTGGGACAGGGGGCTGCGACCTACGAGCAGTACTTC
v_gene: TRBV12-5; abundance: .; j_gene: TRBJ2-1; d_gene: .; CDR3aa: CASGLPGRHEQFF; CDR3nt: TGTGCTAGTGGTTTGCCGGGGCGCCATGAGCAGTTCTTC
v_gene: TRBV6-2/TRBV6-3; abundance: medium-sized; j_gene: TRBJ2-3; d_gene: TRBD1; CDR3aa: CASSYQTGGNTDTQYF; CDR3nt: TGTGCCAGCAGTTACCAAACAGGGGGCAACACAGATACGCAGTATTTT
v_gene: TRBV12-3/TRBV12-4; abundance: .; j_gene: TRBJ2-5; d_gene: .; CDR3aa: CASSPGLRETQYF; CDR3nt: TGTGCCAGCAGTCCGGGTCTCCGGGAGACCCAGTACTTC
v_gene: TRBV27; abundance: few; j_gene: TRBJ2-2; d_gene: .; CDR3aa: CASSLSGANGELFF; CDR3nt: TGTGCCAGCAGTTTATCCGGGGCAAACGGGGAGCTGTTTTTT
v_gene: TRBV19; abundance: few; j_gene: TRBJ1-2; d_gene: .; CDR3aa: CASNEATWTDGYTF; CDR3nt: TGTGCCAGTAATGAGGCGACTTGGACGGATGGCTACACCTTC
v_gene: TRBV7-2; abundance: .; j_gene: TRBJ1-2; d_gene: TRBD1; CDR3aa: CASSSATGGGGYTF; CDR3nt: TGTGCCAGCAGCTCCGCGACAGGGGGCGGTGGCTACACCTTC
v_gene: TRBV30; abundance: large; j_gene: TRBJ1-2; d_gene: .; CDR3aa: CAWSRTRGYTF; CDR3nt: TGTGCCTGGTCTCGGACTCGGGGCTACACCTTC
v_gene: TRBV28; abundance: .; j_gene: TRBJ1-5; d_gene: TRBD1; CDR3aa: CASSGLGNRGYGNQPQHF; CDR3nt: TGTGCCAGCAGTGGCTTGGGAAACAGGGGGTATGGCAATCAGCCCCAGCATTTT
v_gene: TRBV20-1; abundance: few; j_gene: TRBJ1-3; d_gene: TRBD1; CDR3aa: CSARFRGSGNTIYF; CDR3nt: TGCAGTGCTAGATTCAGGGGGTCTGGAAACACCATATATTTT
v_gene: TRBV6-2/TRBV6-3; abundance: few; j_gene: TRBJ1-2; d_gene: .; CDR3aa: CASSYQMNYGYTF; CDR3nt: TGTGCCAGCAGCTATCAGATGAACTATGGCTACACCTTC
v_gene: TRBV30; abundance: once; j_gene: TRBJ1-2; d_gene: TRBD1; CDR3aa: CAWRRVGNRGLWGYTF; CDR3nt: TGTGCCTGGAGAAGGGTGGGAAACAGGGGGTTGTGGGGCTACACCTTC
v_gene: TRBV20-1; abundance: few; j_gene: TRBJ2-1; d_gene: TRBD2; CDR3aa: CSANSGKDEQFF; CDR3nt: TGCAGTGCGAATAGCGGGAAAGATGAGCAGTTCTTC
v_gene: TRBV2; abundance: .; j_gene: TRBJ2-3; d_gene: TRBD2; CDR3aa: CASNQQLAVYTDTQYF; CDR3nt: TGTGCCAGCAACCAGCAACTAGCGGTTTACACAGATACGCAGTATTTT
v_gene: TRBV6-5; abundance: few; j_gene: TRBJ1-5; d_gene: .; CDR3aa: CASSYRAASYQPQHF; CDR3nt: TGTGCCAGCAGCTACCGGGCTGCCTCTTATCAGCCCCAGCATTTT
v_gene: TRBV2; abundance: .; j_gene: TRBJ2-5; d_gene: .; CDR3aa: CASSLTAGQTQYF; CDR3nt: TGTGCCAGCAGCCTGACAGCAGGGCAGACCCAGTACTTC
v_gene: TRBV6-1; abundance: .; j_gene: TRBJ1-1; d_gene: TRBD1; CDR3aa: CASSEEGAITEAFF; CDR3nt: TGTGCCAGCAGTGAAGAGGGGGCAATAACTGAAGCTTTCTTT
v_gene: TRBV2; abundance: .; j_gene: TRBJ2-2; d_gene: .; CDR3aa: CAGRVGGNVGELFF; CDR3nt: TGTGCCGGCAGGGTAGGAGGGAACGTGGGGGAGCTGTTTTTT
v_gene: TRBV6-1; abundance: once; j_gene: TRBJ2-1; d_gene: .; CDR3aa: CASIRDSFYNEQFF; CDR3nt: TGTGCCAGCATAAGGGACTCCTTCTACAATGAGCAGTTCTTC